This record covers a single TCR beta chain. Antigen: not known. CDR3 length equals 15 residues. The sample originates from a study of cytomegalovirus exposure and HLA in healthy donors. The data were produced by immunoSEQ multiplex PCR, yet TCRdb's version contains in-frame clones alone and is incomplete. In the table there are 120,000 or so clones, about nine tenths of which are singletons. Findings and limits, study-wide: Rarity characterized most TCR sequences, yet some public TCRs appeared in many donors.

Sample: PBMCs. This TCR was sampled from a woman younger than 35 in good health and CMV-seronegative. The J gene is TRBJ1-1, the V gene TRBV21-1; TRBD1 is the table's D call and was not checked against the DNA. TRBV21-1 is deemed a pseudogene. The CDR3 DNA reads as TGTGCCAGCAGCCCACCGGGACACATGAACACTGAAGCTTTCTTT. Translating gives CASSPPGHMNTEAFF.